These T cell receptor beta chains were read from a single sample in a study of beta chain features in type 1 diabetes. Repertoires were generated with immunoSEQ multiplex PCR, while TCRdb's copy carries only in-frame clones and drops some. The top ten clones hold about 0.019% of a sample with over 350,000 clones, over 12% of them seen once. Input material: naive CD4+ T cells from blood. The receptors were gathered from a woman aged 18-35 years in good health. Both conserved end residues are part of each CDR3. A D gene is named only where the DNA matches it firmly. Clone sizes are given selectively: once, few, many, or a class where the clone is expanded.

CDR3 DNA	CDR3 protein	V gene	J gene	D gene	clone size
TGTGCCAGCAGGGCCAGGGCCGGGGCCAACGTCCTGACTTTC	CASRARAGANVLTF	TRBV6-5	TRBJ2-6	.	.
TGTGCCAGCTCACCGGCGGAGGAGCAGTACTTC	CASSPAEEQYF	TRBV18	TRBJ2-7	.	few
TGTGCCAGCAGCTTAGCGGCGTCAGGACAGACTAATGAAAAACTGTTTTTT	CASSLAASGQTNEKLFF	TRBV7-9	TRBJ1-4	.	.
TGTGCCAGCGAAATGGGGGGGCGGTATGGCTACACCTTC	CASEMGGRYGYTF	TRBV28	TRBJ1-2	.	few
TGCAGCGCTAGGGCGGGAGGACCCTACGAGCAGTACTTC	CSARAGGPYEQYF	TRBV29-1	TRBJ2-7	TRBD2	.
TGTGCCAGCAGTTCGGGACTAGCGGGAGTTGAGGCGCAGTATTTT	CASSSGLAGVEAQYF	TRBV6-1	TRBJ2-3	TRBD2	few
TGTGCCAGCAGCTTACTGCTGGGGGGGTCTATTAAAAACATTCAGTACTTC	CASSLLLGGSIKNIQYF	TRBV5-4	TRBJ2-4	TRBD2	.
TGTGCTAGCAGCAACAGGGCACTGACCCAAGAGACCCAGTACTTC	CASSNRALTQETQYF	TRBV7-7	TRBJ2-5	.	.
TGTGCCAGCAGGCTCGCCCGGGACAACCCCTACAATGAGCAGTTCTTC	CASRLARDNPYNEQFF	TRBV7-9	TRBJ2-1	.	.
TGTGCCAGCAGTTTGTCTTCGGGAGGGTACGAGCAGTACTTC	CASSLSSGGYEQYF	TRBV28	TRBJ2-7	TRBD2	few
TGCGCCAGCAGCTCTATAGAGGGAGATGAGCAGTTCTTC	CASSSIEGDEQFF	TRBV5-1	TRBJ2-1	.	few
TGTGCCAGCAGCTTGGAACAGGGGCCTGAAGCTTTCTTT	CASSLEQGPEAFF	TRBV5-6	TRBJ1-1	TRBD1	few
TGTGCCAGCAGCCTCAGGGGTAATGAGCAGTTCTTC	CASSLRGNEQFF	TRBV7-2	TRBJ2-1	.	few
TGTGCCAGCAGCTTAGGGGGCGCGGGGGAAGAGACCCAGTACTTC	CASSLGGAGEETQYF	TRBV7-6	TRBJ2-5	TRBD2	.
TGTGCCAGCAGCCACACCGGGACAGGTCTCTACGAGCAGTACTTC	CASSHTGTGLYEQYF	TRBV7-2	TRBJ2-7	TRBD1	.
TGTGCCAGCAGCCAAGACTCGGGAGGTACGGGGGAGCAGTACTTC	CASSQDSGGTGEQYF	TRBV4-2	TRBJ2-7	TRBD2	few
TGTGCCTGGAGGCCCCCTAGCGGAGGATCCTACGAGCAGTACTTC	CAWRPPSGGSYEQYF	TRBV30	TRBJ2-7	TRBD2	few
TGTGCCATCAGTGAGAATTTGGCGGGCAGAGTCTTC	CAISENLAGRVF	TRBV10-3	TRBJ1-2	.	few
TGTGCCAGCAGCTTGGGACAGGACACAGATACGCAGTATTTT	CASSLGQDTDTQYF	TRBV5-4	TRBJ2-3	.	.
TGTGCCAGCAGTTTAAAGGGGACTATATCCTACGAGCAGTACTTC	CASSLKGTISYEQYF	TRBV27	TRBJ2-7	TRBD2	.
TGTGCCAGCAGCTTTCCGGGACTAGCGGGCAGCACAGATACGCAGTATTTT	CASSFPGLAGSTDTQYF	TRBV2	TRBJ2-3	TRBD2	few
TGTGCCAGCAGCCTATTAGGGGCCGGGACAGGAGACTACACCTTC	CASSLLGAGTGDYTF	TRBV7-2	TRBJ1-2	TRBD1	few
TGTGCCTGGAGATCGGTTAAGGGGGTAAATCAGCCCCAGCATTTT	CAWRSVKGVNQPQHF	TRBV30	TRBJ1-5	.	few
TGTGCCAGCAGCGTACGACAGGGGGCTCCCACAGATACGCAGTATTTT	CASSVRQGAPTDTQYF	TRBV9	TRBJ2-3	TRBD1	.
TGTGCCAGCAGTGGAATCCGAGGGGGTCCGGGAGAGACCCAGTACTTC	CASSGIRGGPGETQYF	TRBV6-1	TRBJ2-5	.	few
TGTGCCAGCAGCCAAGGGACTAGCGACAATGAGCAGTTCTTC	CASSQGTSDNEQFF	TRBV4-2	TRBJ2-1	TRBD2	.
TGTGCCAGCACCCCGGGGAGAGGGGAGACCCAGTACTTC	CASTPGRGETQYF	TRBV7-2	TRBJ2-5	.	few
TGTGCCAGCAGCTTTCTCCGGACCCCAGGGAATGAGCAGTTCTTC	CASSFLRTPGNEQFF	TRBV7-9	TRBJ2-1	.	few
TGTGCCAGCAGCCTACACGGACAGGACACAGATACGCAGTATTTT	CASSLHGQDTDTQYF	TRBV9	TRBJ2-3	TRBD1	few
TGTGCCAGCAGTGAATGGGGCAGGGGTAACGAGCAGTACTTC	CASSEWGRGNEQYF	TRBV6-1	TRBJ2-7	.	few
TGTGCCAGCAGTTACTCGAGGGGGCGGCAAGAGACCCAGTACTTC	CASSYSRGRQETQYF	TRBV6-5	TRBJ2-5	TRBD1	.
TGCGCCAGCAGCCACTCGACAGGGGACTATGGCTACACCTTC	CASSHSTGDYGYTF	TRBV4-3	TRBJ1-2	TRBD1	.
TGTGCCAGCAGTGAGGAGGGCAGCACGAACACTGAAGCTTTCTTT	CASSEEGSTNTEAFF	TRBV2	TRBJ1-1	.	.
TGTGCCACCAGCAGGCGATCGGGGGATGGTCGCACTGAAGCTTTCTTT	CATSRRSGDGRTEAFF	TRBV15	TRBJ1-1	.	.
TGTGCCAGCTCACCGACACAAGAGACCCAGTACTTC	CASSPTQETQYF	TRBV18	TRBJ2-5	.	few
TGTGCCAGCAACGTACAGGGAAGCACTGAAGCTTTCTTT	CASNVQGSTEAFF	TRBV10-3	TRBJ1-1	.	.
TGTGCCAGCAGCCCAGGTGGTAGCACAGATACGCAGTATTTT	CASSPGGSTDTQYF	TRBV11-3	TRBJ2-3	.	.
TGCGCCAGCAGCGCCCGGACAACCAACACTGAAGCTTTCTTT	CASSARTTNTEAFF	TRBV5-1	TRBJ1-1	.	few
TGTGCCAGCAGACGACAGGCTACAACCTACTATGGCTACACCTTC	CASRRQATTYYGYTF	TRBV5-8	TRBJ1-2	.	once
TGCGCCAGCAGCCAATTTCGACTAGCGGGAGGGGCAAATGAGCAGTTCTTC	CASSQFRLAGGANEQFF	TRBV4-3	TRBJ2-1	TRBD2	.
TGCGCCAGCAGTACCAGGGGGCGCGACACTGAAGCTTTCTTT	CASSTRGRDTEAFF	TRBV23-1	TRBJ1-1	TRBD1	.
TGTGCCAGCAGTTCCGGGACTAGCGGGGGCAAGACCCAGTACTTC	CASSSGTSGGKTQYF	TRBV6-6	TRBJ2-5	TRBD2	.
TGTGCCACCAGCGATTCGACAGGCGCGTTAGAGACCCAGTACTTC	CATSDSTGALETQYF	TRBV10-3	TRBJ2-5	.	.